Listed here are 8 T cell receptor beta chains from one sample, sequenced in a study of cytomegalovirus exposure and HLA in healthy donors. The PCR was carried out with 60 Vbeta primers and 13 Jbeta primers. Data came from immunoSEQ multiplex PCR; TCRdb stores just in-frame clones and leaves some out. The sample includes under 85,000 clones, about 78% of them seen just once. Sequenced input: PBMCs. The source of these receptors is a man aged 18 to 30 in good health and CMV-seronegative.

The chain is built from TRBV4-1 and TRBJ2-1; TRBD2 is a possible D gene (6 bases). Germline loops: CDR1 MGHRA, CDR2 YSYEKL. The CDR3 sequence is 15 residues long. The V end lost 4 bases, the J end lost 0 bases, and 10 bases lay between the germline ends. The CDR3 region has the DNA TGCGCCAGCAGCCCGCGGGGCGGCTCCTACAATGAGCAGTTCTTC. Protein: CASSPRGGSYNEQFF.

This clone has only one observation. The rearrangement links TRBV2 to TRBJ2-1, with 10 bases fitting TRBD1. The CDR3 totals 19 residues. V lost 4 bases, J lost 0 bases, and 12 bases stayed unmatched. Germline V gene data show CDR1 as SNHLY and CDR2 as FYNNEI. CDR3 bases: TGTGCCAGCAGTGCTCTTGGGACAGGGGTAAGGAGCTCCTACAATGAGCAGTTCTTC. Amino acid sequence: CASSALGTGVRSSYNEQFF.

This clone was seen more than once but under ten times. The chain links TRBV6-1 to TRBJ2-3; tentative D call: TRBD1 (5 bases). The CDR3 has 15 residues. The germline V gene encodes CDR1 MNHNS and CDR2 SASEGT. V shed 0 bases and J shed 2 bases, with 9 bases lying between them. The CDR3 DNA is TGTGCCAGCAGTGAAGCCAGGGTCTCCACAGATACGCAGTATTTT. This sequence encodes CASSEARVSTDTQYF.

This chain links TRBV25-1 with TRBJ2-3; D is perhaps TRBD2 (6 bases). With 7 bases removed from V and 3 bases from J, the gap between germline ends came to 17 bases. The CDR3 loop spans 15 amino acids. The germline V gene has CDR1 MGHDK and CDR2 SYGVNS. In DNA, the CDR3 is TGTGCCAGCACCCCGACCGGGGGTGTGACAGATACGCAGTATTTT. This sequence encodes CASTPTGGVTDTQYF.

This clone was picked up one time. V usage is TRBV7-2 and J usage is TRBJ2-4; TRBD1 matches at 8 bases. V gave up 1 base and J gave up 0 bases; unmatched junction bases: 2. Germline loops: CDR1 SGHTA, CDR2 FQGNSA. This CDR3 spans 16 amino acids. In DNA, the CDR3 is TGTGCCAGCAGCTTAGGACAGGGGATAGCCAAAAACATTCAGTACTTC. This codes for CASSLGQGIAKNIQYF.

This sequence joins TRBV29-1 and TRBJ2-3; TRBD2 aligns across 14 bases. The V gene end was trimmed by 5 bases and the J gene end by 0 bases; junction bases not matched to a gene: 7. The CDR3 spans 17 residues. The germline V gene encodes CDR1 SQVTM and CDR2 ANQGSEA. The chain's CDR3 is CSVTRTSGGLSTDTQYF. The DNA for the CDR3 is TGCAGCGTTACTCGGACTAGCGGGGGGCTCAGCACAGATACGCAGTATTTT.

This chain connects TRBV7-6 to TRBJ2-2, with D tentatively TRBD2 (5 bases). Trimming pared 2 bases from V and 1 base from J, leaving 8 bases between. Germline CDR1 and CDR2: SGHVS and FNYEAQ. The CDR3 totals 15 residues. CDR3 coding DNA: TGTGCCAGCAGCTTATCGAGGGAGAACACCGGGGAGCTGTTTTTT. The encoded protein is CASSLSRENTGELFF.

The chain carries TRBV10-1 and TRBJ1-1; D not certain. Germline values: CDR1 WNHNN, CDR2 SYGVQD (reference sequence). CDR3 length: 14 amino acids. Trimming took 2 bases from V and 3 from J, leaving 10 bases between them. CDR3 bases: TGCGCCAGCAGTGAGGAGAAAGAGGACACTGAAGCTTTCTTT. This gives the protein CASSEEKEDTEAFF.